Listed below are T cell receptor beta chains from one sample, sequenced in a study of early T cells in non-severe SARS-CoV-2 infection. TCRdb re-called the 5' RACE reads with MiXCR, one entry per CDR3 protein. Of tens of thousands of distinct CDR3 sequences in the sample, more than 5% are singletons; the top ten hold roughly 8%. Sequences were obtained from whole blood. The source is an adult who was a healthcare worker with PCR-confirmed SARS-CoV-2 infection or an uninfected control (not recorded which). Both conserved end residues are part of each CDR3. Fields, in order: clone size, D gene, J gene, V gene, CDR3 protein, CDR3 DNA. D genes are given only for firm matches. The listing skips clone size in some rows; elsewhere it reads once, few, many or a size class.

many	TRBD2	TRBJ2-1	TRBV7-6	CASSLVSGRANNEQFF	TGTGCCAGCAGCCTAGTTAGCGGGAGGGCCAACAATGAGCAGTTCTTC
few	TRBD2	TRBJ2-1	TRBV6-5	CASSRGTSGDSYNEQFF	TGTGCCAGCAGTCGTGGGACTAGCGGTGACTCCTACAATGAGCAGTTCTTC
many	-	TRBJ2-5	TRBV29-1	CSARANQETQYF	TGCAGCGCCCGGGCAAACCAAGAGACCCAGTACTTC
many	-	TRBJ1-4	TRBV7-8	CASSSLVQRGGTNEKLFF	TGTGCCAGCAGCTCCCTAGTTCAGCGGGGAGGAACTAATGAAAAACTGTTTTTT
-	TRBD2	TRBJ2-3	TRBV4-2	CASSQASGGTDTQYF	TGTGCCAGCAGCCAAGCTAGCGGGGGCACAGATACGCAGTATTTT
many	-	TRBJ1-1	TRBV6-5	CASSYGSGNTEAFF	TGTGCCAGCAGTTACGGGTCGGGGAACACTGAAGCTTTCTTT
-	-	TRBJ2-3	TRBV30	CAWSAPSTDTQYF	TGTGCCTGGAGTGCGCCTAGCACAGATACGCAGTATTTT
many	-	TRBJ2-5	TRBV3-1	CASSPGGQTQYF	TGTGCCAGCAGCCCTGGTGGGCAGACCCAGTACTTC
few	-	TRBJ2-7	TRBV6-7	CASSQSGSLYEQYF	TGTGCCAGCAGCCAGTCGGGGAGCCTCTACGAGCAGTACTTC
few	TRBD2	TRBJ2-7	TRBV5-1	CASSLVPPGGSVSYEQYF	TGCGCCAGCAGCTTGGTTCCACCGGGGGGGTCAGTCTCCTACGAGCAGTACTTC
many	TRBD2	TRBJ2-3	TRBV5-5	CASSPSGGSADTQYF	TGTGCCAGCAGCCCTAGCGGGGGGTCCGCAGATACGCAGTATTTT
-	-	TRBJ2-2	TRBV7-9	CASSLRGRTGELFF	TGTGCCAGCAGCTTACGGGGGCGCACCGGGGAGCTGTTTTTT
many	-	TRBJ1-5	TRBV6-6	CASSFYQGNQPQHF	TGTGCCAGCAGTTTCTATCAGGGGAATCAGCCCCAGCATTTT
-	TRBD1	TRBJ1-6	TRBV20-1	CSALDRDNFHNSPLHF	TGCAGTGCACTCGACAGGGACAACTTTCATAATTCACCCCTCCACTTT
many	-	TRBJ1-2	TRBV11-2	CASSQGGSWGYTF	TGTGCCAGCAGCCAGGGCGGGTCTTGGGGCTACACCTTC
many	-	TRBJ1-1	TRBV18	CASSPGGRAGTEAFF	TGTGCCAGCTCACCAGGGGGCCGAGCGGGCACTGAAGCTTTCTTT
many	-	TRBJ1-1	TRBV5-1	CASSLVSGLTEAFF	TGCGCCAGCAGCTTGGTGTCGGGGCTCACTGAAGCTTTCTTT
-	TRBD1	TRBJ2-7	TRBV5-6	CASSLGRGREQYF	TGTGCCAGCAGCTTGGGCAGGGGGCGCGAGCAGTACTTC
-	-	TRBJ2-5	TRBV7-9	CASSTWTKETQYF	TGTGCCAGCAGCACATGGACGAAAGAGACCCAGTACTTC
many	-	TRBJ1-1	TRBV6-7	CASSYGGGLRDTEAFF	TGTGCCAGCAGTTACGGAGGGGGGCTACGAGACACTGAAGCTTTCTTT
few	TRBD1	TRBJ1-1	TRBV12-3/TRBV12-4	CASSRQGLNTEAFF	TGTGCCAGCAGCCGACAGGGCCTGAACACTGAAGCTTTCTTT
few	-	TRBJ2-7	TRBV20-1	CSAPIGFIRDEQYF	TGCAGTGCGCCGATCGGGTTCATTCGCGACGAGCAGTACTTC
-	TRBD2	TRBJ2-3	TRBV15	CATSRDLTSGVTDTQYF	TGTGCCACCAGCAGAGATTTGACTAGCGGGGTCACAGATACGCAGTATTTT
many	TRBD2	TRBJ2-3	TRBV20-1	CSATRPTPSGIRTDTQYF	TGCAGTGCTACCCGCCCTACGCCTAGCGGGATTAGGACAGATACGCAGTATTTT
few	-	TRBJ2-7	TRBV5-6	CATSELPGSAYEQYF	TGTGCCACCAGCGAATTGCCAGGGTCCGCGTACGAGCAGTACTTC
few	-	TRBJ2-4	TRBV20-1	CSAPNSAKNIQYF	TGCAGTGCGCCCAACAGCGCTAAAAACATTCAGTACTTC